This T cell receptor beta chain was captured by sequencing in a study of post-analysis software for immune sequencing data. Across the study: The study covered relapsing-remitting, secondary progressive and progressive-relapsing courses of multiple sclerosis.

Note on this clonotype: No antigen is known for it.

The study's findings and limits: Strong co-clustering by F measure linked samples that shared a preparation batch. Elevated frequency relative to controls characterized 4 or 5 TRBV segments in patients, TRBV5-6, TRBV5-1 and TRBV20-1 among them.

Germline V gives CDR1 SGHTA, CDR2 FQGNSA. V was clipped by 5 bases and J by 8 bases, with 16 bases between them. The CDR3 loop spans 14 amino acids. The authors incorporated unique molecular identifiers into the TCR beta cDNA libraries. Via MiXCR, TCRdb re-called the PCR reads, giving one row per CDR3 protein. The sample yields roughly 800,000 distinct CDR3 sequences, around 45% seen once. The clonotype was recovered from a girl aged 5-17 years with multiple sclerosis. Sequencing input: blood. The chain uses TRBV7-2 and TRBJ2-4; D is possibly TRBD2 (5 bases). CDR3 nucleotides: TGTGCCAGCAGCCGGCTAACTAGGCCGCACATTCAGTACTTC. It codes for CASSRLTRPHIQYF.